The 8 T cell receptor beta chains reported below all come from one sample, sequenced in a study of cytomegalovirus exposure and HLA in healthy donors. The PCR ran on 60 Vbeta and 13 Jbeta primers. Clones were read by immunoSEQ multiplex PCR, and TCRdb kept only the in-frame ones, dropping some. The sample records about 99,000 clones, roughly three quarters being singletons. The sequenced material came from PBMCs. The receptors stem from a middle-aged man in good health and CMV-seropositive.

The V gene is TRBV7-3, the J gene TRBJ2-2; 8 nucleotides match TRBD2. Germline CDR1 and CDR2: SGHTA and FQGTGA. CDR3 length: 18 amino acids. The V and J ends lost 4 bases and 0 bases, in that order; junction bases with no gene match: 10. The CDR3 loop is CASSSINRGRSNTGELFF. The CDR3 DNA is TGTGCCAGCAGCTCTATTAACCGCGGGAGGTCGAACACCGGGGAGCTGTTTTTT.

This rearrangement joins TRBV6-4 to TRBJ2-3; 9 bases are a match to TRBD1. From germline, CDR1 is MRHNA and CDR2 SNTAGT. This CDR3 contains 16 residues. The junction had 8 bases not matched to a gene; V was cut back by 4 bases and J by 3 bases. CDR3 in DNA: TGTGCCAGCAGTGCCGGGACAGGGCAAATTACAGATACGCAGTATTTT. It specifies CASSAGTGQITDTQYF.

V usage is TRBV10-3 and J usage is TRBJ2-5, with D tentatively TRBD2 (5 bases). Germline values: CDR1 ENHRY, CDR2 SYGVKD. V lost 2 bases and J 4 bases, leaving 14 bases between the germline ends. The CDR3 contains 15 residues. This CDR3 is CAISEPSGRGETQYF. The CDR3 DNA follows: TGTGCCATCAGTGAGCCCTCGGGCCGGGGAGAGACCCAGTACTTC.

The chain couples TRBV9 to TRBJ2-2, with a tentative D call TRBD2 (5 bases). CDR3 length equals 15 residues. The germline V and J ends were trimmed by 0 bases and 4 bases, with 10 bases remaining between them. Looked up from germline, CDR1 is SGDLS and CDR2 is YYNGEE. The CDR3: CASSVGGSPTGELFF. In nucleotides, the CDR3 is TGTGCCAGCAGCGTAGGAGGGAGCCCCACCGGGGAGCTGTTTTTT.

J is TRBJ2-7 and V is TRBV7-9, with TRBD1 matching 9 bases. This CDR3 has 14 amino acids. Germline-derived CDR1 and CDR2 are SEHNR and FQNEAQ (reference sequence). The V and J ends lost 3 bases and 7 bases, in that order; junction bases with no gene match: 7. CDR3 nucleotide sequence: TGTGCCAGCAGCTTTACAGGGGGCGCGGGGGAGCAGTACTTC. Translating gives CASSFTGGAGEQYF.

The chain couples TRBV28 to TRBJ1-5, with D hard to call. The germline V gene encodes CDR1 MDHEN and CDR2 SYDVKM. The CDR3 consists of 13 residues. With 5 bases removed from V and 4 bases from J, the gap between germline ends came to 9 bases. The CDR3 nucleotides read TGTGCCAGCAGTATGCAGGCTAATCAGCCCCAGCATTTT. Translated: CASSMQANQPQHF.

The rearrangement joins TRBV5-8 to TRBJ2-1; no firm D call. V lost 1 base, J lost 7 bases, and 12 bases lay in between. The CDR3 contains 14 residues. The germline gives CDR1 SGHTS, CDR2 YDEGEE. CDR3 DNA sequence: TGTGCCAGCAGCTTGATAGATAACTGGAATGAGCAGTTCTTC. Protein sequence: CASSLIDNWNEQFF.

The CDR3 loop is CASTQSAWSGELFF. As DNA, the CDR3 is TGTGCCAGCACTCAAAGCGCCTGGAGCGGGGAGCTGTTTTTT. The chain joins TRBV6-5 to TRBJ2-2, with D hard to call. Germline V gives CDR1 MNHEY, CDR2 SVGAGI. The CDR3 is 14 residues long. Between the trimmed V and J ends, which lost 7 bases and 7 bases, there was a span of 16 bases.